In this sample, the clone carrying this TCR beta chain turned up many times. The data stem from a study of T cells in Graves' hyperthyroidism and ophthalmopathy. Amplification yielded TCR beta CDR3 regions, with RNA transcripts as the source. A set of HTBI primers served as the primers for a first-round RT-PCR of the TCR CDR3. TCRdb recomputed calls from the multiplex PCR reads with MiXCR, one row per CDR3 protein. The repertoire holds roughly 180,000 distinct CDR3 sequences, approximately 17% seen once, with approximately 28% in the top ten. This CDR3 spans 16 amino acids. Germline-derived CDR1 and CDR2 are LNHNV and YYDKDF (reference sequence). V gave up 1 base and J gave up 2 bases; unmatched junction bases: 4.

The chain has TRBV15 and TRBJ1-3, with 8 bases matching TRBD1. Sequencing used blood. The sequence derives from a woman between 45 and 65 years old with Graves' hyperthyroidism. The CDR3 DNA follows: TGTGCCACCAGCAGAGGACAGGGGATCGCTGGAAACACCATATATTTT. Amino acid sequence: CATSRGQGIAGNTIYF.